This TCR beta chain derives from a study of CXCR3-negative and CXCR3-positive naive CD8 T cells. For the study at large: Per library, roughly 1.6 +/- 0.3 million reads; 130 million to 150 million TRB reads overall. Study-wide points: Hydrophobicity of TRB CDR3s was greater in CXCR3-positive naive cells than in CXCR3-negative naive cells.

The libraries of TRB cDNA were constructed through 5' RACE using UMI labels. Reanalyzing the 5' RACE reads, TCRdb keeps one entry per CDR3 protein, without DNA. This table holds some 150,000 distinct CDR3 sequences. The germline CDR1 and CDR2 sequences are SGDLS and YYNGEE. This CDR3 contains 15 residues. Remarks on this clonotype: Antigen specificity is unknown.

The sample taken for sequencing was naive CXCR3+ CD8+ T cells from blood. As to subset: CD45RO-CCR7+CD27+CD95- naive CD8+ T cells expressing CXCR3 (TNR3+). The TCR sequence derives from a human donor in good health. Some clones in this sample may be carry-over from other donors' samples. The chain has TRBV9 and TRBJ2-7; the D call from TCRdb, TRBD2, cannot be confirmed without DNA. The CDR3 sequence: CASSEGPFRGYEQYF.